This TCR beta chain stems from a study of T cell repertoires in cytomegalovirus infection. Study background: The authors used CMV epitopes that were HLA-C-restricted (recently identified) and HLA-B-restricted (well studied). Both CMV infection and a matching HLA type were indicated by public TCR beta signatures.

In regard to this clonotype: Antigen specificity is unknown.

V lost 4 bases to trimming and J lost 6 bases, with 12 bases between them. The CDR3 extends over 13 amino acids. CDR1 and CDR2 from the germline V gene are SGHNT and YENEEA. Each CDR3 protein is one row after TCRdb ran MiXCR on the reads. The sample has about 570,000 distinct CDR3 sequences, around two fifths seen once; the top ten hold about 46%. Findings of the study overall: Ex vivo responses were dominated by HLA-C-restricted CMV-specific TCR beta clonotypes.

This sequence joins TRBV11-3 and TRBJ1-2; D gene uncertain. Source: cultured PBMCs, taken from culture after CMV antigen stimulation. This clonotype originated in a human donor in good health (CMV status not recorded). Some clones in this sample may be carry-over from other donors' samples. Here the CDR3 reads CASSSTRPHGYTF. The CDR3 nucleotides are TGTGCCAGCAGCTCGACGCGACCCCATGGCTACACCTTC.